Each of the 7 T cell receptor beta chains below was sequenced from the same sample in a study of response to subunit inactivated influenza vaccine. TCRdb used MiXCR to reprocess the RT-PCR reads, holding one entry per CDR3 protein. The sample consists of under 550,000 distinct CDR3 sequences, around 8% of them appearing once. Sequenced here: PBMCs from blood, sampled around 25 months after vaccination. The receptors come from a man aged 50 to 75 who received an inactivated influenza vaccine.

In this sample, this clonotype turned up a few times. The CDR3 nucleotides read TGTGCCAGCAGCCAAGATCCTAATTCCTCCTACGAGCAGTACTTC. This codes for CASSQDPNSSYEQYF. The chain links TRBV4-2 to TRBJ2-7; D uncertain. The length of the CDR3 is 15 residues. V gave up 0 bases and J gave up 0 bases, with 9 bases separating them. Germline V gene sequence: CDR1 LGHNA, CDR2 YNFKEQ.

This clonotype has a handful of counts. V gene TRBV24-1 combines with J gene TRBJ2-1, with 7 bases identical to TRBD2. Germline V lookup: CDR1 KGHDR, CDR2 SFDVKD. This CDR3 has 15 residues. V was clipped by 4 bases and J by 2 bases; unmatched bases: 4. As DNA, the CDR3 is TGTGCCACCAGTGAGCCCAGCGGGACCTACAATGAGCAGTTCTTC. Translated, it gives CATSEPSGTYNEQFF.

This chain uses TRBV29-1 with TRBJ2-4, with D hard to call. V dropped 3 bases and J dropped 8 bases, with 8 bases sitting between them. Per germline, CDR1 SQVTM and CDR2 ANQGSEA. The CDR3 has 11 amino acids. The CDR3 region has the DNA TGCAGCGTTGAGGTAGACGACATTCAGTACTTC. Translated: CSVEVDDIQYF.

This clonotype has only a few counts. The genes are TRBV28 and TRBJ2-4; 14 bases map to TRBD2. The CDR3 runs 17 residues. CDR1 and CDR2 (germline): MDHEN, SYDVKM. The V gene end was trimmed by 5 bases and the J gene end by 4 bases; junction bases not matched to a gene: 7. The CDR3 reads CASSPLGLAGGKNIQYF. CDR3 sequence (DNA): TGTGCCAGCAGTCCCCTTGGACTAGCGGGAGGTAAAAACATTCAGTACTTC.

This clonotype was detected many times. The V gene is TRBV7-2, the J gene TRBJ2-3; no definite D call. The CDR3 has 13 residues. V lost 1 base to trimming and J lost 8 bases, with 10 bases between them. The germline CDR1 and CDR2 sequences are SGHTA and FQGNSA. The CDR3 sequence is CASSLEGFGTQYF. The CDR3 DNA sequence: TGTGCCAGCAGCTTAGAAGGGTTCGGTACGCAGTATTTT.

A few counts support this clonotype. The rearrangement links TRBV12-3 or TRBV12-4 to TRBJ2-7, with 8 bases matching TRBD1. The trim removed 4 bases at V and 4 bases at J, leaving 9 bases unmatched. This CDR3 is 15 amino acids long. The CDR3: CASSSIGTGRYEQYF. CDR3 nucleotides: TGTGCCAGCAGTTCGATCGGGACAGGACGGTACGAGCAGTACTTC.

This clonotype was recorded a few times. The gene calls are TRBV5-1 and TRBJ2-7; TRBD1 agrees at 9 bases. CDR3 length equals 15 residues. Germline CDR1 and CDR2: SGHRS and YFSETQ. With V trimmed by 4 bases and J by 7 bases, 12 bases remained unmatched. CDR3: CASSGRDRDLGEQYF. CDR3 coding DNA: TGCGCCAGCAGCGGGCGGGACAGGGACTTGGGGGAGCAGTACTTC.